A selection of T cell receptor beta chains follows, all from one sample in a study of Siglec-9 on CD8 T cells in melanoma. Measured with immunoSEQ multiplex PCR; TCRdb has only the in-frame clones, and not every one. The repertoire consists of around 35,000 clones, with 65% to 85% occurring once and the leading ten covering about 1.8%. The sequenced sample consisted of Siglec-9- CD8+ T cells sorted from blood. The receptor set was obtained from a human donor in good health. Both conserved end residues are part of each CDR3. Fields, in order: clone size, V gene, CDR3 length, J gene, D gene, CDR3 DNA, CDR3 protein. D genes are given only for firm matches. Size is stated for part of the rows, as once, few or many counts, or as a class when the clone is expanded.

size: -; V: TRBV23-1; length: 14; J: TRBJ2-7; D: TRBD1; DNA: TGCGCCAGCAGTCTCCCCCGACAGGGGCCCGAGCAGTACTTC; CDR3: CASSLPRQGPEQYF
size: -; V: TRBV28; length: 13; J: TRBJ2-5; D: -; DNA: TGTGCCAGCAGTTTAGGGGGGAGAGAGACCCAGTACTTC; CDR3: CASSLGGRETQYF
size: -; V: TRBV4-1; length: 14; J: TRBJ2-3; D: -; DNA: TGCGCCAGCAGCCATATGTTGACCCCAGATACGCAGTATTTT; CDR3: CASSHMLTPDTQYF
size: -; V: TRBV7-9; length: 16; J: TRBJ2-2; D: TRBD1; DNA: TGTGCCAGCAGCTTACCTGACAGGGGGCCTGCCGGGGAGCTGTTTTTT; CDR3: CASSLPDRGPAGELFF
size: -; V: TRBV2; length: 16; J: TRBJ1-1; D: -; DNA: TGTGCCAGCAGTGAAGGGAGGACCTCGAGCGACACTGAAGCTTTCTTT; CDR3: CASSEGRTSSDTEAFF
size: -; V: TRBV30; length: 12; J: TRBJ2-7; D: -; DNA: TGTGCCTGGAGTGTGTCCGACGGCGAGCAGTACTTC; CDR3: CAWSVSDGEQYF
size: -; V: TRBV30; length: 12; J: TRBJ1-3; D: -; DNA: TGTGCCTGGAAGGCAGTAGGAAACACCATATATTTT; CDR3: CAWKAVGNTIYF
size: -; V: TRBV4-1; length: 15; J: TRBJ1-5; D: -; DNA: TGCGCCAGCAGCCAAGATGGGGACCTCAATCAGCCCCAGCATTTT; CDR3: CASSQDGDLNQPQHF
size: -; V: TRBV11-3; length: 16; J: TRBJ1-6; D: -; DNA: TGTGCCAGCAGCTTGCGGGACAACTCCTATAATTCACCCCTCCACTTT; CDR3: CASSLRDNSYNSPLHF
size: -; V: TRBV6-5; length: 14; J: TRBJ2-7; D: TRBD1; DNA: TGTGCCAGCAGTTTAACGACAGGGTTCGACGAGCAGTACTTC; CDR3: CASSLTTGFDEQYF
size: medium-sized; V: TRBV28; length: 12; J: TRBJ2-2; D: -; DNA: TGTGCCAGCATAGGGACATCCGGGGAGCTGTTTTTT; CDR3: CASIGTSGELFF
size: -; V: TRBV7-3; length: 14; J: TRBJ2-3; D: TRBD1; DNA: TGTGCCAGCAGCGGGACAGGGGGCACAGATACGCAGTATTTT; CDR3: CASSGTGGTDTQYF
size: -; V: TRBV29-1; length: 12; J: TRBJ2-7; D: -; DNA: TGCAGCGTTCTGACTGTGACCTACGAGCAGTACTTC; CDR3: CSVLTVTYEQYF
size: -; V: TRBV7-8; length: 20; J: TRBJ2-1; D: -; DNA: TGTGCCAGCAGCTTAGCGCAGGGGTCGCTGCCCGAGGGTTCCTACAATGAGCAGTTCTTC; CDR3: CASSLAQGSLPEGSYNEQFF
size: -; V: TRBV7-9; length: 13; J: TRBJ2-1; D: TRBD2; DNA: TGTGCCAGCAACGGACTAGCGCACAATGAGCAGTTCTTC; CDR3: CASNGLAHNEQFF
size: -; V: TRBV25-1; length: 13; J: TRBJ2-7; D: -; DNA: TGTGCCAGCAGTGAATACACCGGCTACGAGCAGTACTTC; CDR3: CASSEYTGYEQYF
size: few; V: TRBV4-1; length: 14; J: TRBJ1-5; D: -; DNA: TGCGCCAGCAGCCCCCCGGGGTCAAATCAGCCCCAGCATTTT; CDR3: CASSPPGSNQPQHF
size: -; V: TRBV6-1; length: 13; J: TRBJ2-1; D: TRBD2; DNA: TGTGCCAGCCTAGCGGGAATTATCGATGAGCAGTTCTTC; CDR3: CASLAGIIDEQFF